The rows below give T cell receptor beta chains drawn from one sample of a study of blood T cell repertoires in COVID-19. TCRdb's table, derived via immunoSEQ multiplex PCR, lists solely in-frame clones and lacks some. The data show about half a million clones, 75% to 90% seen once. Sequenced: peripheral blood. The source of these receptors is a human donor in a cohort sampled during active COVID-19. The CDR3 runs from the conserved cysteine through the conserved F or W. The D gene is left open where the match is weak. Rows may omit the clone size; those that give it use once, few, many or a size class.

size | J | V | D | CDR3 | DNA
- | TRBJ2-7 | TRBV18 | - | CASSPDSGGEQYF | TGTGCCAGCTCACCGGACTCTGGGGGGGAGCAGTACTTC
- | TRBJ1-5 | TRBV30 | - | CAWGTAADQPQHF | TGTGCCTGGGGGACGGCGGCGGATCAGCCCCAGCATTTT
- | TRBJ2-3 | TRBV7-2 | TRBD2 | CASSLAYAGGFADTQYF | TGTGCCAGCAGCTTAGCTTATGCGGGAGGGTTCGCAGATACGCAGTATTTT
- | TRBJ1-2 | TRBV12-5 | TRBD1 | CASAMDRGLAGYTF | TGTGCTAGTGCCATGGACAGGGGGCTAGCCGGCTACACCTTC
- | TRBJ2-1 | TRBV30 | - | CAWSVLRGDEQFF | TGTGCCTGGAGTGTACTTCGGGGAGATGAGCAGTTCTTC
- | TRBJ1-1 | TRBV28 | - | CASCAGDRGGFTEAFF | TGTGCCTCCTGTGCGGGGGATAGGGGAGGCTTCACTGAAGCTTTCTTT
- | TRBJ2-1 | TRBV6-4 | TRBD1 | CASSDWTGGSYNEQFF | TGTGCCAGCAGTGACTGGACAGGGGGCTCCTACAATGAGCAGTTCTTC
- | TRBJ2-1 | TRBV5-8 | TRBD2 | CASSIAGLYNEQFF | TGTGCCAGCTCAATAGCGGGCCTCTACAATGAGCAGTTCTTC
few | TRBJ2-3 | TRBV14 | TRBD2 | CASSQDTSVRTDTQYF | TGTGCCAGCAGCCAGGATACTAGCGTCAGAACGGATACGCAGTATTTT
- | TRBJ2-7 | TRBV7-2 | TRBD2 | CASSLVGTSGYYEQYF | TGTGCCAGCAGCTTAGTGGGGACTAGCGGTTACTACGAGCAGTACTTC
- | TRBJ2-1 | TRBV5-1 | - | CASSLERGISYNEQFF | TGCGCCAGCAGCTTGGAAAGGGGGATCTCCTACAATGAGCAGTTCTTC
- | TRBJ2-7 | TRBV11-2 | - | CASSLVLPEQYF | TGTGCCAGCAGCTTAGTCCTCCCCGAGCAGTACTTC
- | TRBJ2-2 | TRBV7-2 | TRBD1 | CASSSRKQGIYFTELFF | TGTGCCAGCAGCTCGCGCAAACAGGGGATCTACTTCACGGAGCTGTTTTTT
- | TRBJ2-7 | TRBV6-5 | TRBD2 | CASSLRRTSVYEQYF | TGTGCCAGCAGTCTCCGGAGGACTAGCGTATACGAGCAGTACTTC
- | TRBJ2-7 | TRBV6-5 | - | CASSVLATYEQYF | TGTGCCAGCAGCGTACTAGCAACCTACGAGCAGTACTTC
- | TRBJ1-3 | TRBV7-2 | - | CASSLPRDSGNTIYF | TGTGCCAGCAGCTTACCCCGGGACTCTGGAAACACCATATATTTT
- | TRBJ2-5 | TRBV3-1/TRBV3-2 | - | CASSAPTGSQETQYF | TGTGCCAGCAGCGCCCCGACAGGATCCCAAGAGACCCAGTACTTC
- | TRBJ1-3 | TRBV6-6 | TRBD1 | CASRTGLSGNTIYF | TGTGCCAGCAGGACAGGGCTCTCTGGAAACACCATATATTTT
- | TRBJ2-3 | TRBV12-5 | TRBD2 | CASGRHLGLAGDGPADTQYF | TGTGCTAGTGGGCGACACCTGGGACTAGCGGGAGACGGTCCGGCGGATACGCAGTATTTT
- | TRBJ1-1 | TRBV19 | - | CASTEDREAFF | TGTGCCAGTACCGAAGACAGGGAAGCTTTCTTT
- | TRBJ2-5 | TRBV24-1 | - | CATSDFSSFPYQETQYF | TGTGCCACCAGTGATTTTTCGAGCTTCCCTTACCAAGAGACCCAGTACTTC
- | TRBJ1-1 | TRBV5-1 | TRBD1 | CASSIPQGAEAFF | TGCGCCAGCAGCATTCCACAGGGGGCCGAAGCTTTCTTT
- | TRBJ2-1 | TRBV6-5 | - | CASRLTRNEQFF | TGTGCCAGCAGACTGACAAGGAATGAGCAGTTCTTC
- | TRBJ2-3 | TRBV11-2 | - | CASSLDRGTDTQYF | TGTGCCAGCAGCTTGGATCGGGGCACAGATACGCAGTATTTT
- | TRBJ2-7 | TRBV4-2 | TRBD2 | CASSRKLAGGPYEQYF | TGTGCCAGCAGCCGGAAACTAGCGGGAGGGCCGTACGAGCAGTACTTC
- | TRBJ1-2 | TRBV6-6 | - | CASSYTADGYTF | TGTGCCAGCAGTTACACTGCTGATGGCTACACCTTC
few | TRBJ1-6 | TRBV9 | - | CASSLTGSYNSPLHF | TGTGCCAGCAGCCTGACGGGCTCCTATAATTCACCCCTCCACTTT
- | TRBJ1-4 | TRBV14 | - | CASSQRQPKGEKLFF | TGTGCCAGCAGCCAACGGCAACCCAAGGGGGAAAAACTGTTTTTT
- | TRBJ2-3 | TRBV29-1 | - | CSAPSQGFSRGTDTQYF | TGCAGCGCACCTTCACAGGGATTCTCCCGAGGGACAGATACGCAGTATTTT
- | TRBJ2-5 | TRBV9 | TRBD1 | CASSLRTGQETQYF | TGTGCCAGCAGCCTCCGGACAGGCCAAGAGACCCAGTACTTC
- | TRBJ1-4 | TRBV28 | - | CASSGQFNEKLFF | TGTGCCAGCAGTGGACAGTTCAATGAAAAACTGTTTTTT
- | TRBJ1-1 | TRBV6-5 | TRBD1 | CASSRQGPTEAFF | TGTGCCAGCAGCCGACAGGGTCCAACTGAAGCTTTCTTT
- | TRBJ1-4 | TRBV7-9 | - | CASSLSSFNEKLFF | TGTGCCAGCAGCTTAAGCTCCTTTAATGAAAAACTGTTTTTT